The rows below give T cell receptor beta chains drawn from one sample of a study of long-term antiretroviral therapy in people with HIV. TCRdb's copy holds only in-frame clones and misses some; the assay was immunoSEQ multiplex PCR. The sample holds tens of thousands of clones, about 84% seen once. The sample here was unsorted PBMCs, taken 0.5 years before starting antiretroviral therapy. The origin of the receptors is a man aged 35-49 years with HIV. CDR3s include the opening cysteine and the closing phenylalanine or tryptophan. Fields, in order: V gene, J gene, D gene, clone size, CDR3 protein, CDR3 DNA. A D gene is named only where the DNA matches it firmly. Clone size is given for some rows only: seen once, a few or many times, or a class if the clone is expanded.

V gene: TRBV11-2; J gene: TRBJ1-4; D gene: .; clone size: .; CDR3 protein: CASSLTPFATNEKLFF; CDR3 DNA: TGTGCCAGCAGCTTGACACCCTTCGCAACTAATGAAAAACTGTTTTTT
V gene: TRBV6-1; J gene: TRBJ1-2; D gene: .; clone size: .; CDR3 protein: CASSELGLLYGYTF; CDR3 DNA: TGTGCCAGCAGTGAACTGGGGCTCCTCTATGGCTACACCTTC
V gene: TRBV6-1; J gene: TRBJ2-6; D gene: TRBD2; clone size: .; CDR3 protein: CASSAFIGGSGANVLTF; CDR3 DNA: TGTGCCAGCAGTGCCTTTATCGGGGGGTCTGGGGCCAACGTCCTGACTTTC
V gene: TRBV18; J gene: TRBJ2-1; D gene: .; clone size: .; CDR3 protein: CASSPRAAGDLVEQFF; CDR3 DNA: TGTGCCAGCTCACCAAGAGCGGCAGGGGATCTTGTTGAGCAGTTCTTC
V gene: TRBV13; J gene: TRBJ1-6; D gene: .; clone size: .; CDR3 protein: CASSSTQGGGSPLHF; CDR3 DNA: TGTGCCAGCAGCTCGACACAGGGCGGGGGGTCACCCCTCCACTTT
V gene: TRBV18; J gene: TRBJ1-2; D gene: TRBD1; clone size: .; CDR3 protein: CASSPPGGGYGYTF; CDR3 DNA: TGTGCCAGCTCACCACCAGGGGGCGGCTATGGCTACACCTTC
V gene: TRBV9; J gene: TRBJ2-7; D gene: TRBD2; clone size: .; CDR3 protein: CASKGWRGSLYEQYF; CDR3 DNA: TGTGCCAGCAAGGGTTGGCGGGGGTCATTGTACGAGCAGTACTTC
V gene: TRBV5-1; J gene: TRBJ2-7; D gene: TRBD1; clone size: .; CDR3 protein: CASSLAPGQGAYEQYF; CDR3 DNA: TGCGCCAGCAGCTTGGCTCCGGGACAGGGGGCTTACGAGCAGTACTTC
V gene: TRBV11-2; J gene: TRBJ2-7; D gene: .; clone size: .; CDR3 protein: CASSLRDGGSYEQYF; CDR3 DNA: TGTGCCAGCAGCTTAAGGGACGGGGGCTCCTACGAGCAGTACTTC
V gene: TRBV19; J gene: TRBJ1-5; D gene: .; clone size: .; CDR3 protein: CASNLGNQPQHF; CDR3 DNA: TGTGCCAGTAATCTGGGGAATCAGCCCCAGCATTTT
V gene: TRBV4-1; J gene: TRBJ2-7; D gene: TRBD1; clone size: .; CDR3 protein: CASSLRDSSLVEQYF; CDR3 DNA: TGCGCCAGCAGCCTTCGGGACAGCTCCCTTGTCGAGCAGTACTTC
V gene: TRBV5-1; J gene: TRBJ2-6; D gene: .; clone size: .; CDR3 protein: CASCPTSGANVLTF; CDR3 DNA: TGCGCCAGCTGCCCCACTTCTGGGGCCAACGTCCTGACTTTC
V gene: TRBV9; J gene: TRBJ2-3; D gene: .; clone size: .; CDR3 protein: CASSPQVGLDTQYF; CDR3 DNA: TGTGCCAGCAGCCCGCAGGTCGGACTAGATACGCAGTATTTT
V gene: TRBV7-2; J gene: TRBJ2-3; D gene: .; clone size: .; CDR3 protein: CASHKNPRGLGEDTQYF; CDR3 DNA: TGTGCCAGCCACAAAAACCCCCGGGGTCTCGGGGAAGATACGCAGTATTTT
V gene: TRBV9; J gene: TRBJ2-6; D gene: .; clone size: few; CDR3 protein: CASSKVPAGSSGANVLTF; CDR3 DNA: TGTGCCAGCAGCAAGGTCCCGGCAGGGAGCTCTGGGGCCAACGTCCTGACTTTC
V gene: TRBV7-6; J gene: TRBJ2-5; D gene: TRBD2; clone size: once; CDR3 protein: CASSLSLSGGKTQYF; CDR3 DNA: TGTGCCAGCAGCTTAAGCTTAAGCGGGGGGAAGACCCAGTACTTC
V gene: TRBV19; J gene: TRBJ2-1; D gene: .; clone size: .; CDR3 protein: CASSIDFRPNEQFF; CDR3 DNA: TGTGCCAGTAGTATAGATTTTCGGCCAAATGAGCAGTTCTTC
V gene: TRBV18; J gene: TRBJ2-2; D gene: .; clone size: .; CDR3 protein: CASSPGGYANTGELFF; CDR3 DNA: TGTGCCAGCTCCCCCGGCGGATACGCGAACACCGGGGAGCTGTTTTTT
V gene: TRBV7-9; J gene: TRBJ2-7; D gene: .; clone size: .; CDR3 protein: CASSSSGDEQYF; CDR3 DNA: TGTGCCAGCAGCTCCTCAGGGGACGAGCAGTACTTC